This T cell receptor beta chain was sequenced in a study of shared clonotypes between healthy human individuals. The wider study: Researchers drew samples from a couple of women and a few men aged 18 to 49.

The junction had 6 bases not matched to a gene; V was cut back by 6 bases and J by 5 bases. The CDR3 extends over 13 amino acids. Germline V CDR1 and CDR2: MNHNS, SASEGT. There were no recent acute infections or vaccinations among the donors, who were healthy HIV-negative adults. Original processing notes: There were no quality scores in the junction-only immunoSEQ sequences, so filtering differed. Assay: immunoSEQ multiplex PCR; the TCRdb copy retains only in-frame clones and omits some. The V and J calls and the clone size are those of that table, but D and trimming were determined from the DNA. Here the sample spans 400,000 to 550,000 clones, less than 80% being singletons.

This sequence joins TRBV6-1 and TRBJ2-7; TRBD1 matches 8 bases. Sample: PBMCs. The receptor was derived from a woman in her forties in good health. Some clones in this sample may be carry-over from other donors' samples. The CDR3 region has the DNA TGTGCCAGCAGATCGACAGGGGACAACGAGCAGTACTTC. Residues: CASRSTGDNEQYF.